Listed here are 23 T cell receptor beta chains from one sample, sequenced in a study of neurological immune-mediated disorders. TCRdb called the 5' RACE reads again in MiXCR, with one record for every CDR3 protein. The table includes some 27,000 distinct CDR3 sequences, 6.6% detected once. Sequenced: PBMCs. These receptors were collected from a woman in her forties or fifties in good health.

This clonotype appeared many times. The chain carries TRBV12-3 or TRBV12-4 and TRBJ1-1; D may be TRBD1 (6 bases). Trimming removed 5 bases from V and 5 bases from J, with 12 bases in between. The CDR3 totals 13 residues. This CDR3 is CASSLRGLTEAFF. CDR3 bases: TGTGCCAGCAGTCTCAGGGGCCTAACTGAAGCTTTCTTT.

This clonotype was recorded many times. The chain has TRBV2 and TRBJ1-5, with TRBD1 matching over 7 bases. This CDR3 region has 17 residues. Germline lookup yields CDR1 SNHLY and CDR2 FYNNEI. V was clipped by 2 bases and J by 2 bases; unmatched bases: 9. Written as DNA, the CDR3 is TGTGCCAGCAGTGAATTTAAAGGGGGCAGCGGCAATCAGCCCCAGCATTTT. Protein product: CASSEFKGGSGNQPQHF.

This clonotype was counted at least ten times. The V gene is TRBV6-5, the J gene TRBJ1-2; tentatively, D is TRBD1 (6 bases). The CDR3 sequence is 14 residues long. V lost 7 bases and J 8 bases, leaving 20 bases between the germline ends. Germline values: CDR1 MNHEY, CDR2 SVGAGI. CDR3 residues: CASTDGGAVSGYTF. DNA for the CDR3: TGTGCCAGCACCGACGGGGGGGCGGTGAGCGGCTACACCTTC.

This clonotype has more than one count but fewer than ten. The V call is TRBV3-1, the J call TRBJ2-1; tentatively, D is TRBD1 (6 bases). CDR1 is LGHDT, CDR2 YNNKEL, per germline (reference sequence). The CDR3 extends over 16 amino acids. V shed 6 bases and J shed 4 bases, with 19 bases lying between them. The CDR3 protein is CASRGSGRGQYNEQFF. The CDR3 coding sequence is TGTGCCAGCAGGGGGTCGGGCAGGGGACAATACAATGAGCAGTTCTTC.

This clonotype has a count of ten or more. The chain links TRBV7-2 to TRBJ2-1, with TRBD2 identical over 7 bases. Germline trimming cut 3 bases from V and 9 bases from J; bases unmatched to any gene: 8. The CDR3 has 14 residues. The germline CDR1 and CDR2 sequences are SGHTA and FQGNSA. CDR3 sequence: CASSFEVTSVEQFF. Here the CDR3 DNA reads TGTGCCAGCAGCTTCGAGGTAACTAGCGTTGAGCAGTTCTTC.

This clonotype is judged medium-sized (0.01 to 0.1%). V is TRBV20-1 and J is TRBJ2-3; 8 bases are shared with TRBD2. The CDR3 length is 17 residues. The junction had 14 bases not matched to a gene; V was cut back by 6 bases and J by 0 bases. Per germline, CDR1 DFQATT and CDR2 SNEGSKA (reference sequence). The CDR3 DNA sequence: TGCAGTGCCCCGGGGGGGATAGCGGGGCGTAGCACAGATACGCAGTATTTT. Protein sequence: CSAPGGIAGRSTDTQYF.

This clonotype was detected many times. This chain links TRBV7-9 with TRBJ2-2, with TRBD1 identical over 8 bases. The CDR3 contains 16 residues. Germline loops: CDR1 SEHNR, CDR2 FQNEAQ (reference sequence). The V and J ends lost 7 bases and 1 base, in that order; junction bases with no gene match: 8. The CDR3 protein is CASKSTGQGNTGELFF. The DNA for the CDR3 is TGTGCCAGCAAATCCACTGGACAGGGGAACACCGGGGAGCTGTTTTTT.

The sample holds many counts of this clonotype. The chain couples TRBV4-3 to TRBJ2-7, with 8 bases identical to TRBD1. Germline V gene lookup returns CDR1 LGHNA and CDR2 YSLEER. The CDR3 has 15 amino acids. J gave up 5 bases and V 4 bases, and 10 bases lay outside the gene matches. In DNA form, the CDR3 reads TGCGCCAGCAGCCGTGTAGGGGACAGGCTTCACGAGCAGTACTTC. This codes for CASSRVGDRLHEQYF.

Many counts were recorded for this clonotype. In DNA form, the CDR3 reads TGTGCCAGCAGTACGCCGGGACAGGGTCTGTACGAGCAGTACTTC. Protein product: CASSTPGQGLYEQYF. The chain combines TRBV28 with TRBJ2-7; 9 nucleotides align to TRBD1. V was clipped by 5 bases and J by 4 bases; unmatched bases: 9. Germline-derived CDR1 and CDR2 are MDHEN and SYDVKM. The CDR3 totals 15 residues.

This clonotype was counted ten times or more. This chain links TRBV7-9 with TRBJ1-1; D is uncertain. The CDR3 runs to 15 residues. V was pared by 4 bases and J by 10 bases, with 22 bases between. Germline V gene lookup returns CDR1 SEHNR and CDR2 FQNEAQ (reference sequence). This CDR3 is CASSSITGSGSVAFF. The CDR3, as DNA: TGTGCCAGCAGCTCGATCACTGGTTCGGGGTCGGTAGCTTTCTTT. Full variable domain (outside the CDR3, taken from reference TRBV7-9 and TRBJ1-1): DTGVSQNPRHKITKRGQNVTFRCDPISEHNRLYWYRQTLGQGPEFLTYFQNEAQLEKSRLLSDRFSAERPKGSFSTLEIQRTEQGDSAMYLCASSSITGSGSVAFFGQGTRLTVV.

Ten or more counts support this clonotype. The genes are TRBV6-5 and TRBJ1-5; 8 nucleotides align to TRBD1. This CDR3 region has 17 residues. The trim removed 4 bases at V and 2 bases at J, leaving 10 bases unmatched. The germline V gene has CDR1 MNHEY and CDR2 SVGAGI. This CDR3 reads CASSSYSGTGRNQPQHF. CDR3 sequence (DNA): TGTGCCAGCAGTTCCTATTCCGGGACAGGCCGCAATCAGCCCCAGCATTTT.

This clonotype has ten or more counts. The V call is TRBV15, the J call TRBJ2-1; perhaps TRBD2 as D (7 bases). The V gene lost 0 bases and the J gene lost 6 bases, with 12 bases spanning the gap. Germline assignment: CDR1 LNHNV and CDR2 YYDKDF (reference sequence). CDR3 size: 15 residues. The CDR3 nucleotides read TGTGCCACCAGCAGAGATTGGGGGGGCGGCAATGAGCAGTTCTTC. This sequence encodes CATSRDWGGGNEQFF.

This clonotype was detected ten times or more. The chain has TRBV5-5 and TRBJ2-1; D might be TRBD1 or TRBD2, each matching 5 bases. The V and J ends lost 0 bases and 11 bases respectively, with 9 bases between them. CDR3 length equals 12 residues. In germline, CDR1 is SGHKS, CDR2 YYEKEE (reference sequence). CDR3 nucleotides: TGTGCCAGCAGCTTGGCTCCGGGACAGCAGTTCTTC. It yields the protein CASSLAPGQQFF.

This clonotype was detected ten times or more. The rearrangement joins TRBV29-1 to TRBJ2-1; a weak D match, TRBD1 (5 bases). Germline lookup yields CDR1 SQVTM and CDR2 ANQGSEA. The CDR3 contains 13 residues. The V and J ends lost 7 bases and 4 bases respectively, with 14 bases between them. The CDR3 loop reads CSAQGDGYNEQFF. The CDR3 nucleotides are TGCAGCGCCCAAGGGGATGGTTACAATGAGCAGTTCTTC.

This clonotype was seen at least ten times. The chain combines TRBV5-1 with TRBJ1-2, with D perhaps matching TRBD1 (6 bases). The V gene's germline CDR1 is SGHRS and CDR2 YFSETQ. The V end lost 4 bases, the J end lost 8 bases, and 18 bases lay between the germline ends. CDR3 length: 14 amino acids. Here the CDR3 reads CASSQRTASGGYTF. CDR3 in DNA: TGCGCCAGCAGCCAAAGGACAGCTTCGGGAGGCTACACCTTC. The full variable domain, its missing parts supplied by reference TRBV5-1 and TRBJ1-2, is KAGVTQTPRYLIKTRGQQVTLSCSPISGHRSVSWYQQTPGQGLQFLFEYFSETQRNKGNFPGRFSGRQFSNSRSEMNVSTLELGDSALYLCASSQRTASGGYTFGSGTRLTVV.

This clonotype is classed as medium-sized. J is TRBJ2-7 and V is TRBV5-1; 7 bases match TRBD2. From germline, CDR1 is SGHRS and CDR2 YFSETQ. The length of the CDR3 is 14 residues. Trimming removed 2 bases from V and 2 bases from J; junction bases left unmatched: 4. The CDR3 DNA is TGCGCCAGCAGCTTAGCGGGAAGAACCTACGAGCAGTACTTC. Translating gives CASSLAGRTYEQYF.

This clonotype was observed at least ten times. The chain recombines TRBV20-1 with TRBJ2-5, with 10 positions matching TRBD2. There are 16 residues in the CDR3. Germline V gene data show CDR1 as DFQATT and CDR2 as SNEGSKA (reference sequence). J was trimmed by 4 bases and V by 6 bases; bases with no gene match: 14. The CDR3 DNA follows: TGCAGTGCGGGGCGGAGGCTAGCGGGAGTAGGAGAGACCCAGTACTTC. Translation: CSAGRRLAGVGETQYF.

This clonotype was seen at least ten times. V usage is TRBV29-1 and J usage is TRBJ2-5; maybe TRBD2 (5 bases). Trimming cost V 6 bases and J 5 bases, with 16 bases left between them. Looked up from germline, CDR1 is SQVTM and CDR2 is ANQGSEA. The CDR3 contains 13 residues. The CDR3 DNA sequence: TGCAGCGTGACTACCCGGCGGGTCGAGACCCAGTACTTC. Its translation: CSVTTRRVETQYF. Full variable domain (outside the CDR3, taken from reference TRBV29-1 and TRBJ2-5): SAVISQKPSRDICQRGTSLTIQCQVDSQVTMMFWYRQQPGQSLTLIATANQGSEATYESGFVIDKFPISRPNLTFSTLTVSNMSPEDSSIYLCSVTTRRVETQYFGPGTRLLVL.

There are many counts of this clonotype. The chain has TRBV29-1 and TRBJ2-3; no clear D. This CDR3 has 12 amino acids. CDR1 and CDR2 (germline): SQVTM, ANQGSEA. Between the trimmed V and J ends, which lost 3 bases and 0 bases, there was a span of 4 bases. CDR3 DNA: TGCAGCGTTGATAGAAGCACAGATACGCAGTATTTT. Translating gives CSVDRSTDTQYF.

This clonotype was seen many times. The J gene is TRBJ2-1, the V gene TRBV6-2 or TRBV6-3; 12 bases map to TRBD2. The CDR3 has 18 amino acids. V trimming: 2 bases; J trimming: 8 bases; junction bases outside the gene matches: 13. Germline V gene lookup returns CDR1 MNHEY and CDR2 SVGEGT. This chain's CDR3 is CASSYPASGRAVLYEQFF. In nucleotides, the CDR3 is TGTGCCAGCAGTTACCCTGCTAGCGGGAGGGCCGTTCTTTATGAGCAGTTCTTC.

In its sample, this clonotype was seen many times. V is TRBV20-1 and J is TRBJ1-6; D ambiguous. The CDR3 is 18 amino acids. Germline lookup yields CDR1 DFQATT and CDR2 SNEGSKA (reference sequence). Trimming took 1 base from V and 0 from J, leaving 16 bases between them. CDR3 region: CSARGVGRKSSYNSPLHF. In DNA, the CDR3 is TGCAGTGCTAGAGGAGTGGGCCGAAAGAGCTCCTATAATTCACCCCTCCACTTT.

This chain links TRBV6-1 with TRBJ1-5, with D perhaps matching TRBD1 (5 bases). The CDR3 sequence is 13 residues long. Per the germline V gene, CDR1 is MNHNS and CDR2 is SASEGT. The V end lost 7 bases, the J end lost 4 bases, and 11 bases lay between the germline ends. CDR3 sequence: CASIEGRNQPQHF. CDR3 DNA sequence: TGTGCCAGCATTGAGGGGAGGAATCAGCCCCAGCATTTT.

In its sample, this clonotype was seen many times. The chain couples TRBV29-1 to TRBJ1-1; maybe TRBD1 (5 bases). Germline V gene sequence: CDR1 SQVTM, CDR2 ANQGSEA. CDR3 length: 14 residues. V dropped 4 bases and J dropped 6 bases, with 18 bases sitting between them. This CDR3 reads CSVGFGIGASEAFF. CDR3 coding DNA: TGCAGCGTTGGATTTGGGATAGGGGCTTCTGAAGCTTTCTTT.